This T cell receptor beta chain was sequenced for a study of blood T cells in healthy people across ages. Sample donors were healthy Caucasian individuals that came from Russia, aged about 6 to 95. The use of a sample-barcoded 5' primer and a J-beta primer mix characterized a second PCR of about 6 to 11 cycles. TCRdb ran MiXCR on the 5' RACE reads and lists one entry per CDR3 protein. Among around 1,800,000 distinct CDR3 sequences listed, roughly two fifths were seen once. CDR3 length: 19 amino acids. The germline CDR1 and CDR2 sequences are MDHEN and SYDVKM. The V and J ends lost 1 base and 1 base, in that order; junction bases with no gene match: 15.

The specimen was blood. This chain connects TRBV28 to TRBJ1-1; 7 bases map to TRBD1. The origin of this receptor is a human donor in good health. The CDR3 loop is CASSLLPRQGFLGNTEAFF. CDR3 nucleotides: TGTGCCAGCAGTTTATTGCCCCGACAGGGCTTTTTGGGGAACACTGAAGCTTTCTTT.